Here is one T cell receptor (beta chain) with its context. No antigen is known for it. These data belong to a study of Siglec-9 on CD8 T cells in melanoma. This CDR3 region has 16 residues. Trimming cost V 5 bases and J 3 bases; bases outside gene matches: 7. Germline V gives CDR1 SEHNR, CDR2 FQNEAQ (reference sequence). Broader study findings: In melanoma tumors, a Siglec-9-marked effector memory CD8+ subset reportedly appeared to accumulate.

Sequencing used immunoSEQ multiplex PCR; TCRdb keeps in-frame clones, though not all of them. Among 25,000 to 35,000 clones listed, more than 80% were seen once. Sample: Siglec-9- CD8+ T cells sorted from blood. This TCR came from a human donor in good health. The chain is built from TRBV7-9 and TRBJ1-3, with 10 bases lining up with TRBD1. The CDR3 here is CASSLLGTGVGNTIYF. Here the CDR3 DNA reads TGTGCCAGCAGCCTACTTGGGACAGGGGTTGGAAACACCATATATTTT.